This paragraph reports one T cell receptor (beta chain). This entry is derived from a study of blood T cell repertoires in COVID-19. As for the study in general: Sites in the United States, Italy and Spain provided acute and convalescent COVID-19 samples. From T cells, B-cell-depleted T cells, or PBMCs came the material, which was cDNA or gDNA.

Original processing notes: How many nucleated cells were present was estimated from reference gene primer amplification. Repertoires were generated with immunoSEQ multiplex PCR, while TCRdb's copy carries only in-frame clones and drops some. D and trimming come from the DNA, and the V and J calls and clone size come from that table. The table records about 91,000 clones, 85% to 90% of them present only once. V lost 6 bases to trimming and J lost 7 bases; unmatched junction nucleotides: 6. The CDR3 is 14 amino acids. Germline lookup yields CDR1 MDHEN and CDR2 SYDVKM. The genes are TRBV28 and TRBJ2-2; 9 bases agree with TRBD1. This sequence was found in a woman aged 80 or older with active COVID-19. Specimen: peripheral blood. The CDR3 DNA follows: TGTGCCAGCAGGAGACAGGGGGGGGTCGGGGAGCTGTTTTTT. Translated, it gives CASRRQGGVGELFF.